One sample yielded the 19 T cell receptor beta chains listed below, sequenced in a study of blood T cell repertoires in COVID-19. Some clones are missing from TCRdb's copy, which holds only in-frame ones; the method was immunoSEQ multiplex PCR. The sample consists of around 15,000 clones, roughly 89% of them appearing once. The sample comprised peripheral blood. These receptors all come from a man in his 60s with active COVID-19.

The chain uses TRBV7-9 and TRBJ2-5, with a possible D match to TRBD1 (5 bases). Trimming pared 3 bases from V and 4 bases from J, leaving 21 bases between. Germline CDR1 SEHNR, CDR2 FQNEAQ (reference sequence). This CDR3 is built from 17 residues. In DNA form, the CDR3 reads TGTGCCAGCAGCTTTTTAAAGGTTGGGCAGGGCGCAGAGACCCAGTACTTC. This encodes CASSFLKVGQGAETQYF.

The rearrangement links TRBV7-6 to TRBJ1-4, with D perhaps matching TRBD1 (5 bases). The V end lost 5 bases, the J end lost 8 bases, and 18 bases lay between the germline ends. Germline CDR1 reads SGHVS; CDR2 reads FNYEAQ. The CDR3 sequence is 15 residues long. CDR3 in amino acids: CASSPPGTLGEKLFF. DNA for the CDR3: TGTGCCAGCAGCCCACCCGGGACTCTGGGCGAAAAACTGTTTTTT.

This clone occurred a few times. The V and J genes are TRBV27 and TRBJ2-3; a possible D gene is TRBD1 (5 bases). Germline loops: CDR1 MNHEY, CDR2 SMNVEV (reference sequence). V was shortened by 5 bases and J by 3 bases, with 12 bases between the two germline ends. This CDR3 region has 14 residues. The CDR3 DNA reads TGTGCCAGCAGTAGGGGTATCGGGACAGATACGCAGTATTTT. This sequence encodes CASSRGIGTDTQYF.

The chain carries TRBV29-1 and TRBJ1-4; D ambiguous. The CDR3 spans 11 residues. Trimming left V 7 bases short and J 5 bases short, with 8 bases between. CDR1 is SQVTM, CDR2 ANQGSEA, per germline. The CDR3 DNA sequence: TGCAGCGCCTATCGGAATGAAAAACTGTTTTTT. Amino acid sequence: CSAYRNEKLFF.

The chain uses TRBV13 and TRBJ1-5, with no clear D. Trimming stripped 5 bases from V and 11 bases from J, with 19 bases between. This CDR3 has 14 amino acids. CDR1 and CDR2 from the germline V gene are PRHDT and FYEKMQ (reference sequence). The chain's CDR3 is CASSQGGGSLAQHF. For the CDR3, the DNA is TGTGCCAGCAGCCAAGGCGGCGGTAGTCTGGCCCAGCATTTT.

The chain joins TRBV7-3 to TRBJ2-3; possible D gene TRBD2, 6 bases. The V gene lost 1 base and the J gene lost 1 base, with 9 bases spanning the gap. CDR3 length: 15 residues. Germline V lookup: CDR1 SGHTA, CDR2 FQGTGA. The CDR3 nucleotides are TGTGCCAGCAGCTTAATTGGCGGGGGCACAGATACGCAGTATTTT. Protein product: CASSLIGGGTDTQYF.

The chain employs TRBV7-9 and TRBJ2-3; 7 bases map to TRBD2. Germline loops: CDR1 SEHNR, CDR2 FQNEAQ (reference sequence). The CDR3 spans 15 residues. Trimming at V came to 7 bases and at J to 2 bases, leaving 9 bases not matched to a gene. CDR3 amino acids: CASTSAGAITDTQYF. CDR3 sequence (DNA): TGTGCCAGCACCTCGGCGGGAGCCATCACAGATACGCAGTATTTT.

The sample holds one count of this clone. The chain links TRBV18 to TRBJ1-1; the D gene is possibly TRBD1 (6 bases). V was cut by 4 bases and J by 5 bases, with 20 bases left in between. Germline V CDR1 and CDR2: KGHSH, LQKENI. This CDR3 has 16 residues. CDR3 amino acids: CASSRSPGAGRTEAFF. For the CDR3, the DNA is TGTGCCAGCTCACGAAGCCCAGGGGCAGGGCGGACTGAAGCTTTCTTT.

V usage is TRBV2 and J usage is TRBJ2-6, with D maybe TRBD2 (6 bases). There are 16 residues in the CDR3. Germline assignment: CDR1 SNHLY and CDR2 FYNNEI. Deletions cut 11 bases from V and 0 bases from J, with 17 bases between. CDR3 amino acids: CAHTVKTSSGANVLTF. CDR3 in DNA: TGTGCCCACACCGTAAAGACTAGCTCTGGGGCCAACGTCCTGACTTTC.

As concerns this clone: A junction end diverges from the germline sequence, so it may reflect a read error. The chain employs TRBV12-3 or TRBV12-4 and TRBJ1-2; D may be TRBD1 (5 bases). This CDR3 contains 13 residues. CDR3 nucleotides: TGTGTCAGCAGCTCCGACAGTAACTATGGCTACACCTTC. Translating it yields CVSSSDSNYGYTF.

The chain links TRBV7-9 to TRBJ1-2; possible D gene TRBD1, 6 bases. Germline CDR1 SEHNR, CDR2 FQNEAQ (reference sequence). The CDR3 consists of 17 residues. V lost 3 bases, J lost 2 bases, and 19 bases lay in between. The CDR3 bases are TGTGCCAGCAGCTTCGGGACAAGAACAAGAGAGAACTATGGCTACACCTTC. Its protein product is CASSFGTRTRENYGYTF.

V and J are TRBV28 and TRBJ1-4; 8 bases match TRBD1. J gave up 5 bases and V 6 bases, and 8 bases lay outside the gene matches. The CDR3 is 15 residues long. Per the germline V gene, CDR1 is MDHEN and CDR2 is SYDVKM. The CDR3 protein is CASRRQGSQNEKLFF. CDR3 bases: TGTGCCAGCAGACGACAGGGGAGCCAAAATGAAAAACTGTTTTTT.

The genes are TRBV6-6 and TRBJ1-1, with 10 bases fitting TRBD1. The CDR3 sequence is 16 residues long. V lost 6 bases and J lost 3; bases outside the gene matches: 10. Germline V CDR1 and CDR2: MNHNY, SVGAGI (reference sequence). CDR3 DNA sequence: TGTGCCAGCAGCGGGACAGGGGAGGTAGCAGACACTGAAGCTTTCTTT. It encodes CASSGTGEVADTEAFF.

V and J are TRBV3-1 (or the pseudogene TRBV3-2) and TRBJ2-1, with D uncertain. CDR3 length equals 11 residues. The ends were cut back, 3 bases at V and 10 bases at J, with 7 bases in the middle. CDR1 and CDR2 (germline): LGHDT, YNNKEL (reference sequence). CDR3 sequence (DNA): TGTGCCAGCAGCCAGGGTAGCGAGCAGTTCTTC. This encodes CASSQGSEQFF.

The chain joins TRBV7-3 to TRBJ2-1; D not certain. Germline assignment: CDR1 SGHTA and CDR2 FQGTGA. This CDR3 has 16 residues. Trimming left V 2 bases short and J 4 bases short, with 15 bases between. The CDR3 loop is CASSLSGSTIYNEQFF. CDR3 nucleotide sequence: TGTGCCAGCAGCTTATCCGGGTCAACTATATACAATGAGCAGTTCTTC.

The rearrangement uses TRBV5-1 and TRBJ2-2, with D perhaps TRBD1 (5 bases). Per the germline V gene, CDR1 is SGHRS and CDR2 is YFSETQ. The CDR3 has 14 amino acids. Trimming cost V 9 bases and J 5 bases, with 17 bases left between them. As DNA, the CDR3 is TGCGCCACCGCCCTTTACGACAGAACCGGGGAGCTGTTTTTT. Its translation: CATALYDRTGELFF.

J is TRBJ2-3 and V is TRBV5-1; D may be TRBD2 (6 bases). There are 17 residues in the CDR3. Between the trimmed V and J ends, which lost 1 base and 4 bases, there was a span of 19 bases. Germline values: CDR1 SGHRS, CDR2 YFSETQ. CDR3 nucleotide sequence: TGCGCCAGCAGCTTGTCGGCTAGCGTGGTCGGCGCAGATACGCAGTATTTT. Amino acid sequence: CASSLSASVVGADTQYF.

Only one count was recorded for this clone. The J gene is TRBJ1-3, the V gene TRBV5-6, with TRBD1 matching 9 bases. Per the germline V gene, CDR1 is SGHDT and CDR2 is YYEEEE. V lost 4 bases to trimming and J lost 0 bases; unmatched junction nucleotides: 5. The CDR3 is made up of 16 amino acids. This chain's CDR3 is CASSPTGGYSGNTIYF. CDR3 DNA: TGTGCCAGCAGCCCGACAGGGGGATACTCTGGAAACACCATATATTTT. Looking up the rest from reference TRBV5-6 and TRBJ1-3 gives the full variable domain: DAGVTQSPTHLIKTRGQQVTLRCSPKSGHDTVSWYQQALGQGPQFIFQYYEEEERQRGNFPDRFSGHQFPNYSSELNVNALLLGDSALYLCASSPTGGYSGNTIYFGEGSWLTVV.

In this sample, this clone turned up once. The chain uses TRBV27 and TRBJ1-2; TRBD1 aligns across 8 bases. The CDR3 consists of 16 residues. Germline loops: CDR1 MNHEY, CDR2 SMNVEV (reference sequence). Trimming at V came to 2 bases and at J to 2 bases, leaving 7 bases not matched to a gene. The CDR3 here is CASSLTSGGDNYGYTF. For the CDR3, the DNA is TGTGCCAGCAGTTTAACTTCAGGGGGCGACAACTATGGCTACACCTTC.